This T cell receptor beta chain was captured by sequencing in a study of radiotherapy plus CTLA-4 blockade in lung cancer. At the level of the study: An objective response was seen in 15% to 20% of patients, and disease control in around 31%. Study-wide findings and caveats: Peripheral blood showed expansion of tumor-derived TCR clones after radiotherapy and ipilimumab. Alongside interferon-beta, early blood T cell clone dynamics were reportedly the best predictor of response.

In germline, CDR1 is SGDLS, CDR2 YYNGEE. CDR3 length: 18 amino acids. After removal of 0 bases from V and 1 base from J, the junction contained 6 bases not matched to a gene. Alongside CTLA-4 blockade with ipilimumab, patients with chemo-refractory metastatic non-small-cell lung cancer received focal radiation. Produced via immunoSEQ multiplex PCR; TCRdb's table is partial and in-frame only. The data contain about 87,000 clones, approximately 86% of them seen just once; the ten biggest clones take up 16%. As for this clone: The target antigen is unknown.

This sequence joins TRBV9 and TRBJ2-3; 12 nucleotides agree with TRBD2. This TCR was sampled from a human donor with non-small cell lung cancer that progressed on radiotherapy plus ipilimumab. This sample comprised peripheral blood, obtained from a patient treated with radiotherapy plus ipilimumab. The CDR3 DNA is TGTGCCAGCAGCGTAGAGCTAGCGGGAGGGCCGGGCACAGATACGCAGTATTTT. Amino acid sequence: CASSVELAGGPGTDTQYF.